This entry lists 3 T cell receptor beta chains sequenced from one sample in a study of regulatory T cells in long-lasting Graves disease (dated by TCRdb to the early 2020s). Taken with the paper, the label for time point translates to: persistent/refractory GD, antithyroid drugs over 5 years with positive TRAb. For both TCR sequencing and RNA sequencing, RNA was extracted from PBMCs using TRIzol. Library prep was done by multiplex PCR. This sample was sequenced with an Illumina HiSeq 4000. CDR3 regions were amplified by Arm-PCR with iRepertoire HTBI primers to construct TCR beta libraries. The public reads were quality trimmed at Q25 with fastp and then assembled into clones with MiXCR by TCRdb, keeping productive beta chains. CDR3 protein sequences are deduplicated, and each keeps its most common genes and DNA. This sample has about 450,000 distinct CDR3 sequences in its table, and 23% of those were observed once. Around 26% of the sample belongs to the ten largest clones.

The specimen comprised peripheral blood mononuclear cells (PBMCs), sampled when the disease was refractory, from a patient treated with antithyroid drugs. Every receptor here comes from a female donor with Graves disease.

This clonotype has ten or more counts. The J gene is TRBJ2-1, the V gene TRBV28; TRBD2 is a possible D gene (5 bases). Deletions cut 7 bases from V and 2 bases from J, with 27 bases between. Germline CDR1 is MDHEN and CDR2 is SYDVKM. This CDR3 contains 19 residues. CDR3 DNA: TGTGCCAGCACCCCCACGGCGGGTCATCCGCCTACCACCTACAATGAGCAGTTCTTC. Its translation: CASTPTAGHPPTTYNEQFF.

The rearrangement links TRBV6-1 to TRBJ2-7, with D unresolved. The CDR3 contains 15 residues. Germline V gives CDR1 MNHNS, CDR2 SASEGT. V was shortened by 5 bases and J by 5 bases, with 19 bases between the two germline ends. The CDR3 is CASSLIPPIVNEQYF. CDR3 bases: TGTGCCAGCAGTCTCATACCGCCGATCGTTAACGAGCAGTACTTC.

The gene calls are TRBV7-2 and TRBJ1-6; D might be TRBD1 (6 bases). The V end lost 1 base, the J end lost 9 bases, and 16 bases lay between the germline ends. Germline lookup yields CDR1 SGHTA and CDR2 FQGNSA. This CDR3 has 16 amino acids. The chain's CDR3 is CASSLVAGAGISPLHF. CDR3 DNA sequence: TGTGCCAGCAGCTTAGTGGCAGGGGCCGGAATTTCACCCCTCCACTTT.